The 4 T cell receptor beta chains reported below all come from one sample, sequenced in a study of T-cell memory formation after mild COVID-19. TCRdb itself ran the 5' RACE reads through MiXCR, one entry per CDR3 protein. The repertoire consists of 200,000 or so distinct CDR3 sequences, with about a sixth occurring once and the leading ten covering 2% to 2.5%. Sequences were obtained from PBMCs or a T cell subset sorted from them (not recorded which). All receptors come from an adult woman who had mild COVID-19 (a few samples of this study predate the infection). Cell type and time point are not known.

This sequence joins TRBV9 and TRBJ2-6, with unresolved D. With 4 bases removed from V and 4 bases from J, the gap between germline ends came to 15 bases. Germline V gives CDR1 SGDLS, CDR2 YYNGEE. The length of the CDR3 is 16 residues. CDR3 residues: CASSPEAPAGANVLTF. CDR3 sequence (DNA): TGTGCCAGCAGCCCCGAGGCCCCAGCAGGGGCCAACGTCCTGACTTTC. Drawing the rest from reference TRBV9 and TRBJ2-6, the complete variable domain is DSGVTQTPKHLITATGQRVTLRCSPRSGDLSVYWYQQSLDQGLQFLIQYYNGEERAKGNILERFSAQQFPDLHSELNLSSLELGDSALYFCASSPEAPAGANVLTFGAGSRLTVL.

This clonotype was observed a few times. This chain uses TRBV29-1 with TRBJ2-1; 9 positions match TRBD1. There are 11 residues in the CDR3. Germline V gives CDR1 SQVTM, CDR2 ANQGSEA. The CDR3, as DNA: TGCACCTACAGGGGGCCCAATGAGCAGTTCTTC. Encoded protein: CTYRGPNEQFF.

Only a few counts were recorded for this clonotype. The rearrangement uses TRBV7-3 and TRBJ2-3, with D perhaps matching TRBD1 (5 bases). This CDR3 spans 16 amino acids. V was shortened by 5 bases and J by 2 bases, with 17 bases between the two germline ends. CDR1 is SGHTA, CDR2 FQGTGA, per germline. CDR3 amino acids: CASSPGGRADTDTQYF. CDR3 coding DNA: TGTGCCAGCAGCCCAGGCGGCAGGGCCGACACAGATACGCAGTATTTT.

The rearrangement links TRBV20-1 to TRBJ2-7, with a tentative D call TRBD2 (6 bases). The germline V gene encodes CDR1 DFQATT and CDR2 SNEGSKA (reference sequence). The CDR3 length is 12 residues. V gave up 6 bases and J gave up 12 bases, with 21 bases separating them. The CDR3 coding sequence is TGCAGTGCCGTTATGGGGAGGAGGCAGGGGTACTTC. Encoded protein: CSAVMGRRQGYF.